The 7 T cell receptor beta chains below were found in one sample sequenced in a study of T cells expressing NK-cell markers. TCRdb re-called the 5' RACE reads and catalogs CDR3 proteins one per entry, DNA excluded. This sample carries 350,000 to 450,000 distinct CDR3 sequences, with roughly 5.2% going to the ten biggest clones. Sequences were obtained from blood T cells: a sorted CD56 or NKG2C T cell subset, CD4+ or CD8+ T cells, or bulk PBMC T cells (not recorded which). The receptors originated from a man aged 18-69 years in good health.

The V call is TRBV6-5, the J call TRBJ1-6; lacking DNA, the TRBD1 call made by TCRdb goes unchecked. In germline, CDR1 is MNHEY, CDR2 SVGAGI. This CDR3 is built from 14 residues. The CDR3: CASSSDRRGSPLHF.

The rearrangement joins TRBV3-1 to TRBJ2-3; TCRdb selects TRBD1, and the lack of DNA leaves this call unchecked. Germline V CDR1 and CDR2: LGHDT, YNNKEL (reference sequence). This CDR3 region has 17 residues. CDR3 residues: CASSNERRTFTTDTQYF.

The rearrangement uses TRBV7-3 and TRBJ2-1; TCRdb's D gene call, TRBD1, goes unchecked for lack of DNA. The CDR3 contains 16 residues. The germline CDR1 and CDR2 sequences are SGHTA and FQGTGA. The CDR3 loop is CASSATGSVTYNEQFF. Complete variable domain (other parts from reference TRBV7-3 and TRBJ2-1): GAGVSQTPSNKVTEKGKYVELRCDPISGHTALYWYRQSLGQGPEFLIYFQGTGAADDSGLPNDRFFAVRPEGSVSTLKIQRTERGDSAVYLCASSATGSVTYNEQFFGPGTRLTVL.

The chain is built from TRBV13 and TRBJ1-1; the D gene TCRdb calls, TRBD1, cannot be checked with no DNA. The CDR3 has 16 amino acids. Per the germline V gene, CDR1 is PRHDT and CDR2 is FYEKMQ (reference sequence). The CDR3 region is CASRRWTGVRDTEAFF.

This chain uses TRBV4-1 with TRBJ2-6; TCRdb picks TRBD2, but there is no DNA to check that call. Germline V gene lookup returns CDR1 MGHRA and CDR2 YSYEKL. The CDR3 totals 16 residues. CDR3 sequence: CASSQGTDSRANVLTF.

The chain recombines TRBV7-8 with TRBJ1-2; TCRdb gives TRBD1 as the D gene, but with no DNA this cannot be confirmed. This CDR3 comprises 14 residues. Germline loops: CDR1 SGHVS, CDR2 FQNEAQ. The CDR3 loop reads CASSFLTGGPGYTF.

This chain links TRBV7-2 with TRBJ2-4; lacking DNA, the TRBD2 call made by TCRdb goes unchecked. CDR3 size: 14 residues. Germline values: CDR1 SGHTA, CDR2 FQGNSA. The CDR3 here is CASSSGGAKNIQYF. Looking up the rest from reference TRBV7-2 and TRBJ2-4 gives the full variable domain: GAGVSQSPSNKVTEKGKDVELRCDPISGHTALYWYRQSLGQGLEFLIYFQGNSAPDKSGLPSDRFSAERTGGSVSTLTIQRTQQEDSAVYLCASSSGGAKNIQYFGAGTRLSVL.